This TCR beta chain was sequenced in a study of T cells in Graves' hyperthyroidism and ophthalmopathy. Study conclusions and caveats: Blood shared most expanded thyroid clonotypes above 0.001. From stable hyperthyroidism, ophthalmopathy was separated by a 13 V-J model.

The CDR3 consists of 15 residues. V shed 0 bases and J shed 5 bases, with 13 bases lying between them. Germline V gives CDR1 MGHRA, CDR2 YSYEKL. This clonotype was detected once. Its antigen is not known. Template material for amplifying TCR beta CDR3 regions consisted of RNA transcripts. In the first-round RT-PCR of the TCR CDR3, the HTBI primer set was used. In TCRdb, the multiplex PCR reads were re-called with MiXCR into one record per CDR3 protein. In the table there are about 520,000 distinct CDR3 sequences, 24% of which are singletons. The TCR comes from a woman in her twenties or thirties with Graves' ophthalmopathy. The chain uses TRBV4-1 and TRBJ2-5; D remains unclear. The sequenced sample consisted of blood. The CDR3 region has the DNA TGCGCCAGCAGCCAAGATCAAAGGATAGAGGAGACCCAGTACTTC. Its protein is CASSQDQRIEETQYF.